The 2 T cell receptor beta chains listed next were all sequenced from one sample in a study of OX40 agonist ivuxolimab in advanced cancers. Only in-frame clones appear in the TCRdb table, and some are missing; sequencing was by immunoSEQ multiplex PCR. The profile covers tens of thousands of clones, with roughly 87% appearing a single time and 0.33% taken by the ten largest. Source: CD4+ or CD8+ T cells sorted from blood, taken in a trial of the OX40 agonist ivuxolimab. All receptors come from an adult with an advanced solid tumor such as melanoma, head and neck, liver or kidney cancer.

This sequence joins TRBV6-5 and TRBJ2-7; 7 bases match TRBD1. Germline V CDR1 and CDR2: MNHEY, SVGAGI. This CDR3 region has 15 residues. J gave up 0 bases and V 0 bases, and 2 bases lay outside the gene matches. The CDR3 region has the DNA TGTGCCAGCAGTTACTCCGACAGGGACTCCTACGAGCAGTACTTC. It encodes CASSYSDRDSYEQYF.

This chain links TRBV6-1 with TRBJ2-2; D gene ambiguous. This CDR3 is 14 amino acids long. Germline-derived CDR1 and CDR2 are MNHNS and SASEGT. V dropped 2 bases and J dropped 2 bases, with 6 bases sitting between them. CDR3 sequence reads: CASSEQFNTGELFF. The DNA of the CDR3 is TGTGCCAGCAGTGAACAATTTAACACCGGGGAGCTGTTTTTT.